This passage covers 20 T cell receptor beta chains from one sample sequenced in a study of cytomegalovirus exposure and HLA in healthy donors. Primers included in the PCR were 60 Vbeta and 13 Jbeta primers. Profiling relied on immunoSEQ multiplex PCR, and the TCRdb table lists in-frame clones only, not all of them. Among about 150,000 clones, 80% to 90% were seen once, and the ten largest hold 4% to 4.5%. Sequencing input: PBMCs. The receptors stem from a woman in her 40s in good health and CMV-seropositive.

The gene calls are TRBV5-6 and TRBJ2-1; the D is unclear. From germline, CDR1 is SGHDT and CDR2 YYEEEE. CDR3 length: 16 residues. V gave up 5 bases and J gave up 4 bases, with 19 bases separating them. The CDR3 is CASSYKILALYNEQFF. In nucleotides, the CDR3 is TGTGCCAGCAGTTATAAGATCTTAGCACTATACAATGAGCAGTTCTTC.

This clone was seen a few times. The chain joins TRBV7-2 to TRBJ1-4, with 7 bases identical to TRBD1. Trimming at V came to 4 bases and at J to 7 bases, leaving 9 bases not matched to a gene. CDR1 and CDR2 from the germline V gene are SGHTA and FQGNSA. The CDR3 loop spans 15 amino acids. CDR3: CASSSSTGTGEKLFF. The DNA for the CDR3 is TGTGCCAGCAGCTCATCGACAGGGACGGGTGAAAAACTGTTTTTT.

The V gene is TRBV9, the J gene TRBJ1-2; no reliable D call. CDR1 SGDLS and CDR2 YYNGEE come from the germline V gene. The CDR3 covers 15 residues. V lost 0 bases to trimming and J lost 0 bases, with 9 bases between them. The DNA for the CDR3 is TGTGCCAGCAGCGTAGCTCCGGAGCCTAACTATGGCTACACCTTC. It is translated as CASSVAPEPNYGYTF.

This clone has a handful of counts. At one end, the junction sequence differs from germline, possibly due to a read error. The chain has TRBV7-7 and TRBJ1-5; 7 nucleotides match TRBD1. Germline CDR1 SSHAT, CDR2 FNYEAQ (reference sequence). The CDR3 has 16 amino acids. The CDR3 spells CASSIRVGQNNQPQHF. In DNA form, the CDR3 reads TGTGCTAGCAGCATCAGGGTGGGACAGAACAATCAGCCCCAGCATTTT. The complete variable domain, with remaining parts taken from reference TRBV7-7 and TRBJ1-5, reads GAGVSQSPRYKVTKRGQDVTLRCDPISSHATLYWYQQALGQGPEFLTYFNYEAQPDKSGLPSDRFSAERPEGSISTLTIQRTEQRDSAMYRCASSIRVGQNNQPQHFGDGTRLSIL.

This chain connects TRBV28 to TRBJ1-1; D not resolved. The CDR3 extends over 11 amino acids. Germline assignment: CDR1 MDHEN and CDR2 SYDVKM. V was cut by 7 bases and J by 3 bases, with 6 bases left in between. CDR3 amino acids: CASMRYTEAFF. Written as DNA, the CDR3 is TGTGCCAGCATGAGGTACACTGAAGCTTTCTTT.

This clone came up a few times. The CDR3 loop is CASRTGRNTEAFF. The CDR3 nucleotides read TGTGCCAGTAGGACAGGGCGGAACACTGAAGCTTTCTTT. V and J are TRBV19 and TRBJ1-1; 7 bases line up with TRBD1. CDR3 size: 13 residues. The V segment lost 6 bases and the J segment 1 base; nucleotides outside the gene matches: 2. CDR1 is LNHDA and CDR2 is SQIVND in the germline V gene (reference sequence). The whole variable domain, filled in from reference TRBV19 and TRBJ1-1, reads DGGITQSPKYLFRKEGQNVTLSCEQNLNHDAMYWYRQDPGQGLRLIYYSQIVNDFQKGDIAEGYSVSREKKESFPLTVTSAQKNPTAFYLCASRTGRNTEAFFGQGTRLTVV.

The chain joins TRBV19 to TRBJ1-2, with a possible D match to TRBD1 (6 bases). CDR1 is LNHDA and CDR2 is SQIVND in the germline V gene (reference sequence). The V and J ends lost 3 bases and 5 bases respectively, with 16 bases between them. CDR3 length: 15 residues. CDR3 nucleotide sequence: TGTGCCAGTAGTATGCCCCGGACAGCACCTTATGGCTACACCTTC. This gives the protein CASSMPRTAPYGYTF.

Written as DNA, the CDR3 is TGTGCCAGCAGTCTAGTAGCGGCAGACTATGGCTACACCTTC. Translation: CASSLVAADYGYTF. This sequence joins TRBV7-2 and TRBJ1-2; D ambiguous. From germline, CDR1 is SGHTA and CDR2 FQGNSA. This CDR3 is built from 14 residues. V was cut by 6 bases and J by 3 bases, with 14 bases left in between.

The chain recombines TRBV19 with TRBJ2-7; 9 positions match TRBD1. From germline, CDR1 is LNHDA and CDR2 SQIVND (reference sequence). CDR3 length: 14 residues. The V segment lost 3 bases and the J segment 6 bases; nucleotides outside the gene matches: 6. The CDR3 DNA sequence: TGTGCCAGTAGTATGGAACAGGGGGCCTCCGAGCAGTACTTC. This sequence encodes CASSMEQGASEQYF.

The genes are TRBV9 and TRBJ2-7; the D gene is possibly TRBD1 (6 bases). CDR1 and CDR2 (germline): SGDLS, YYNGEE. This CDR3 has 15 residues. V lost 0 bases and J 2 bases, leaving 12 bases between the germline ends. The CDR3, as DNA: TGTGCCAGCAGCGTAGGGGGACAAGGGACCTACGAGCAGTACTTC. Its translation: CASSVGGQGTYEQYF.

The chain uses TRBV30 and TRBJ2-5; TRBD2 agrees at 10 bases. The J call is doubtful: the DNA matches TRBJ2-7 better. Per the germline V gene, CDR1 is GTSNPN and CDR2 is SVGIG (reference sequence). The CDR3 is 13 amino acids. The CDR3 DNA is TGTGCCGGAGAGCGGGAGGGCCGGAACGAGCAGTACTTC. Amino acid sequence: CAGEREGRNEQYF.

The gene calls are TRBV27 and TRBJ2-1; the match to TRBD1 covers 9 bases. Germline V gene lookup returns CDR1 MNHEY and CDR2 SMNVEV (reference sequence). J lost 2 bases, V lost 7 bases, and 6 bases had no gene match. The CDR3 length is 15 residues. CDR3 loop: CASKPRQGAYNEQFF. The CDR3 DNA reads TGTGCCAGCAAGCCGAGACAGGGGGCCTACAATGAGCAGTTCTTC.

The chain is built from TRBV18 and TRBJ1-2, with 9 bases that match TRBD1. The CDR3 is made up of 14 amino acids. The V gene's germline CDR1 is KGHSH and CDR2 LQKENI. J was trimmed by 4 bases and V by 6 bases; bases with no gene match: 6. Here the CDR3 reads CASSPGTGSYGYTF. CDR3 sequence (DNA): TGTGCCAGCTCTCCCGGGACAGGGAGCTATGGCTACACCTTC.

CDR3 protein: CASSPTGGGYTF. DNA of the CDR3: TGTGCCAGCAGCCCGACAGGGGGTGGCTACACCTTC. The chain carries TRBV7-2 and TRBJ1-2; 9 bases are shared with TRBD1. The CDR3 is 12 residues long. J lost 7 bases, V lost 5 bases, and 2 bases had no gene match. Germline lookup yields CDR1 SGHTA and CDR2 FQGNSA.

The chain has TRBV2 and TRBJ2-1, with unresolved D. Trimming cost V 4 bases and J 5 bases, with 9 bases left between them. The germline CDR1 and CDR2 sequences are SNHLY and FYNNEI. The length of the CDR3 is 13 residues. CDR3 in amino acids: CASSASANNEQFF. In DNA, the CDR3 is TGTGCCAGCAGTGCCAGCGCCAACAATGAGCAGTTCTTC.

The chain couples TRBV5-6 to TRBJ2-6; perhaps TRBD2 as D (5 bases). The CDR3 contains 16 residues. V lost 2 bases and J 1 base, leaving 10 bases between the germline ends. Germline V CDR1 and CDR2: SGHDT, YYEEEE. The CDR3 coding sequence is TGTGCCAGCAGCTTTATGAGGGATTCTGGGGCCAACGTCCTGACTTTC. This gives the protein CASSFMRDSGANVLTF.

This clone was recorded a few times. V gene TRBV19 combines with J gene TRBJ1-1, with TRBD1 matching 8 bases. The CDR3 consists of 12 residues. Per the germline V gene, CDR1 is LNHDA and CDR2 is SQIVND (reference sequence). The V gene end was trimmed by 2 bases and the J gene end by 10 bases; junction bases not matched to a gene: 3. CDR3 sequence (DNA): TGTGCCAGTAGTATAACAGGGGGAGGAGCTTTCTTT. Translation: CASSITGGGAFF.

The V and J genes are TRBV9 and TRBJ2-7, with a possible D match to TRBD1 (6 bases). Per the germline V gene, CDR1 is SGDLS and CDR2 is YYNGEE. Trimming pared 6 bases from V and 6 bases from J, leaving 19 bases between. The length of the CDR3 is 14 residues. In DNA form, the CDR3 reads TGTGCCAGCACCTACCTGGGGGCCCCAATCGAGCAGTACTTC. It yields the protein CASTYLGAPIEQYF.

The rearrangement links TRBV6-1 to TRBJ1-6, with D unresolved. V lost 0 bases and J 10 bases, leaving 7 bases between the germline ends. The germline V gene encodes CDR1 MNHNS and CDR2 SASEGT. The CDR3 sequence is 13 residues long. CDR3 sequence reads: CASSEALRSPLHF. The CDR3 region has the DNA TGTGCCAGCAGTGAAGCGCTTCGGTCACCCCTCCACTTT.

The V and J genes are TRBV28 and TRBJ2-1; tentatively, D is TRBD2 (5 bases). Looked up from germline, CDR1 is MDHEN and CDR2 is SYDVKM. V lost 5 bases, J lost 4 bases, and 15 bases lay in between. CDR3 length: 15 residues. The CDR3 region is CASSLPRGIYNEQFF. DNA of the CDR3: TGTGCCAGCAGTCTCCCCCGAGGGATTTACAATGAGCAGTTCTTC.